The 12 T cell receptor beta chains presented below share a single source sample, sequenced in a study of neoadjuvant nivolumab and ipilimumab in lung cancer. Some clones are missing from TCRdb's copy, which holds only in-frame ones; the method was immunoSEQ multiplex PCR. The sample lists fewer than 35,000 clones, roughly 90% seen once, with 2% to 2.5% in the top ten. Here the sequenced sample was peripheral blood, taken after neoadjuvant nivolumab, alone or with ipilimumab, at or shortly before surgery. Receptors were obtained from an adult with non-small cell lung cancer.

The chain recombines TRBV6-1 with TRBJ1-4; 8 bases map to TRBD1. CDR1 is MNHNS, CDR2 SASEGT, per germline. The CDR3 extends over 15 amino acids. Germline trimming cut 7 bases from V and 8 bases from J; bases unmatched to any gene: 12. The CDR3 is CASTSNQGAWEKLFF. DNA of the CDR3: TGTGCCAGCACCAGTAACCAGGGGGCCTGGGAAAAACTGTTTTTT.

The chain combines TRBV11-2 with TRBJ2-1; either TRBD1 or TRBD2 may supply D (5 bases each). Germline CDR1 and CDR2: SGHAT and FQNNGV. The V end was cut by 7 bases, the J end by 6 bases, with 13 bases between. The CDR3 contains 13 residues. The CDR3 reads CASTQGELNEQFF. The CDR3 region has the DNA TGTGCCAGCACCCAGGGAGAACTCAATGAGCAGTTCTTC.

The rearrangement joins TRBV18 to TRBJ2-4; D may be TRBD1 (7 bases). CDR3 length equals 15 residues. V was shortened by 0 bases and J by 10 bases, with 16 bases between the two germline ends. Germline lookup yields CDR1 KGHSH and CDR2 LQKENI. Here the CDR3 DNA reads TGTGCCAGCTCACCACCCGCAGGGGGGCTAGGGATTCAGTACTTC. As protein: CASSPPAGGLGIQYF.

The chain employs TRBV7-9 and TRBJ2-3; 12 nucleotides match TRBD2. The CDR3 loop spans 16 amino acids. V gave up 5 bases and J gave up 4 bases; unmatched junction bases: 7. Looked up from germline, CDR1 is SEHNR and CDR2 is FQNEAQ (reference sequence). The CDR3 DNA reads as TGTGCCAGCAGCCATACTAGCGGGAGGTCCCCAGATACGCAGTATTTT. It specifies CASSHTSGRSPDTQYF.

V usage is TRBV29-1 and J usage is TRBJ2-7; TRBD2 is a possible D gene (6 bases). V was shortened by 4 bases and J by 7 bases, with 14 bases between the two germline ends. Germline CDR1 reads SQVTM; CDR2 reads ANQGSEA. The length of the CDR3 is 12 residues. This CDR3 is CSVGGLLGEQYF. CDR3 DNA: TGCAGCGTTGGGGGACTTCTGGGTGAGCAGTACTTC.

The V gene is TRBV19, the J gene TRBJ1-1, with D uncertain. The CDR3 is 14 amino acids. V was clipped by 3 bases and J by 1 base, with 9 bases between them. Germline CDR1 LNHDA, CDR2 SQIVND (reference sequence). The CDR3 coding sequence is TGTGCCAGTAGTATTAACTGGGGGAACACTGAAGCTTTCTTT. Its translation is CASSINWGNTEAFF.

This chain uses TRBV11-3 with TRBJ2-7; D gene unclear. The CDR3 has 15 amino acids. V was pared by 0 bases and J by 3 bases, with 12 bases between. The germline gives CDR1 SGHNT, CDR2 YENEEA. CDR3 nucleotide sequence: TGTGCCAGCAGCTTAGATCAAAGTCACTTCTACGAGCAGTACTTC. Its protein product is CASSLDQSHFYEQYF.

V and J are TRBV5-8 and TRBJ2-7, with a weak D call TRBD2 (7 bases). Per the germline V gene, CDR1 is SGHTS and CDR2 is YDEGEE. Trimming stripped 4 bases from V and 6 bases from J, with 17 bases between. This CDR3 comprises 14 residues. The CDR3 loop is CASSPYTGRGEQYF. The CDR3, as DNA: TGTGCCAGCAGCCCTTATACAGGGAGGGGCGAGCAGTACTTC.

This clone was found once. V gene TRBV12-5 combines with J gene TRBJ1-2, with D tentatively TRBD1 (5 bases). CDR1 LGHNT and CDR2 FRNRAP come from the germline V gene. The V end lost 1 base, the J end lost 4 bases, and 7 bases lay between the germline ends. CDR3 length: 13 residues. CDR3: CASGLGQIYGYTF. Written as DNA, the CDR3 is TGTGCTAGTGGTTTGGGACAGATCTATGGCTACACCTTC.

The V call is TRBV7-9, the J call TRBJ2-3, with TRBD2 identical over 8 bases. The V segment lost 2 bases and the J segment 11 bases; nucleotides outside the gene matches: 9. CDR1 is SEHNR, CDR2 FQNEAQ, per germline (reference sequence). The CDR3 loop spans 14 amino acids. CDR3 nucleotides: TGTGCCAGCAGCTTACCTCAAGGGCTAGCGGGGCAGTATTTT. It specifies CASSLPQGLAGQYF.

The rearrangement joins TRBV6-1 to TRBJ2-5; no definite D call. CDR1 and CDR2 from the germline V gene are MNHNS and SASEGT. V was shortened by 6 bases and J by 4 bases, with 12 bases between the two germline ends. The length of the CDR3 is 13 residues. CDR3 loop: CASSALRTETQYF. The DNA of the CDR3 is TGTGCCAGCAGCGCGTTGCGAACAGAGACCCAGTACTTC.

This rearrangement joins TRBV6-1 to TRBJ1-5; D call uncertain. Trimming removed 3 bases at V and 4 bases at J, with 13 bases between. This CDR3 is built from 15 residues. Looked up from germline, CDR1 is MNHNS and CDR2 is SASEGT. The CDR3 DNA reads TGTGCCAGCAGTGAGGCGGGGTTGGTGAATCAGCCCCAGCATTTT. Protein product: CASSEAGLVNQPQHF.